These T cell receptor beta chains were read from a single sample in a study of T cell repertoires in cytomegalovirus infection. TCRdb used MiXCR to reprocess the reads, holding one entry per CDR3 protein. The table shows about 320,000 distinct CDR3 sequences, with 9.5% occurring only once. The specimen was PBMCs. Source of these receptors: a human donor in good health (CMV status not recorded). Some clones in this sample may be carry-over from other donors' samples. Each CDR3 is given with its conserved first and last residue.

j_gene | v_gene | CDR3aa
TRBJ1-2 | TRBV19 | CASSMDADGYTF
TRBJ1-6 | TRBV27 | CASSLWGLNNSPLHF
TRBJ1-5 | TRBV20-1 | CSASQDIGDQPQHF
TRBJ2-1 | TRBV19 | CASSPGTGWNEQFF
TRBJ1-1 | TRBV20-1 | CSARIGGFRQNTEAFF
TRBJ2-7 | TRBV9 | CASSADRERIGRDEQYF
TRBJ2-7 | TRBV6-2/TRBV6-3 | CASSGTNSYEQYF
TRBJ1-4 | TRBV6-1 | CASRPTLTALNEKLFF
TRBJ2-7 | TRBV27 | CASSFKAEGYEQYF
TRBJ2-1 | TRBV7-9 | CASSPYPWTSPRDNEQFF
TRBJ2-7 | TRBV7-9 | CASSLDLAGYEQYF
TRBJ2-7 | TRBV6-1 | CATWGSYEQYF
TRBJ1-2 | TRBV30 | CAWSGRRRSGYTF
TRBJ2-7 | TRBV12-3/TRBV12-4 | CASILSGSKNEQYF
TRBJ1-5 | TRBV6-2/TRBV6-3 | CASSYNRGLQPQHF
TRBJ2-3 | TRBV28 | CASSPWGPSDTQYF
TRBJ2-2 | TRBV14 | CASSQAKRGTGELFF
TRBJ2-7 | TRBV7-8 | CASSLGGQGYEQYF
TRBJ2-3 | TRBV7-2 | CASSLGWGADTQYF
TRBJ1-2 | TRBV14 | CASSQAGRPRGSQGGYTF
TRBJ1-1 | TRBV20-1 | CSARDRVWVEGGREAFF
TRBJ2-1 | TRBV20-1 | CSATGTSFSDEQFF
TRBJ2-3 | TRBV27 | CASSQPTSGSAGDTQYF
TRBJ1-2 | TRBV15 | CATSRTGISGYTF
TRBJ2-4 | TRBV7-9 | CASSPFGAGGLAKNIQYF
TRBJ2-1 | TRBV7-4 | CASRPGGSSYNEQFF
TRBJ1-2 | TRBV9 | CASSEQVAGGYTF
TRBJ2-3 | TRBV10-3 | CAISEGSSSTDTQYF
TRBJ2-5 | TRBV11-2 | CASSGTSGVGETQYF